The 19 T cell receptor beta chains below all came from one sample that was sequenced in a study of blood T cell repertoires in COVID-19. Some clones are missing from TCRdb's copy, which holds only in-frame ones; the method was immunoSEQ multiplex PCR. The sample carries about 180,000 clones, around four fifths recorded once. The sample consisted of peripheral blood. The receptor set was obtained from a woman aged 65 to 85 with COVID-19, enrolled during active disease.

This clone was recorded a few times. The V call is TRBV7-9, the J call TRBJ1-1; D gene uncertain. The CDR3 contains 11 residues. Germline CDR1 reads SEHNR; CDR2 reads FQNEAQ (reference sequence). The germline V and J ends were trimmed by 0 bases and 6 bases, with 2 bases remaining between them. The CDR3 DNA is TGTGCCAGCAGCTTAGCCGCTGAAGCTTTCTTT. It encodes CASSLAAEAFF. Combining the CDR3 with reference TRBV7-9 and TRBJ1-1 gives the whole variable domain DTGVSQNPRHKITKRGQNVTFRCDPISEHNRLYWYRQTLGQGPEFLTYFQNEAQLEKSRLLSDRFSAERPKGSFSTLEIQRTEQGDSAMYLCASSLAAEAFFGQGTRLTVV.

The chain carries TRBV10-3 and TRBJ1-6; maybe TRBD1 (5 bases). Trimming took off 2 bases at V and 5 bases at J, with 7 bases between the two ends. This CDR3 has 14 residues. The germline gives CDR1 ENHRY, CDR2 SYGVKD. The CDR3 loop is CAISELRDNSPLHF. In DNA, the CDR3 is TGTGCCATCAGTGAGCTCAGGGATAATTCACCCCTCCACTTT.

This chain connects TRBV28 to TRBJ2-7; 11 positions agree with TRBD2. V lost 4 bases, J lost 3 bases, and 8 bases stayed unmatched. The V gene's germline CDR1 is MDHEN and CDR2 SYDVKM. The CDR3 spans 16 residues. The chain's CDR3 is CASSSNRLAGIYEQYF. The CDR3 DNA follows: TGTGCCAGCAGTTCCAACCGACTAGCGGGGATCTACGAGCAGTACTTC.

This clone was seen repeatedly, ten times or more. CDR3 residues: CASSPSGNYGYTF. The CDR3 region has the DNA TGTGCCAGCAGCCCTTCCGGTAACTATGGCTACACCTTC. V and J are TRBV3-1 (or the pseudogene TRBV3-2) and TRBJ1-2; D gene ambiguous. The length of the CDR3 is 13 residues. Trimming pared 4 bases from V and 1 base from J, leaving 7 bases between. The germline gives CDR1 LGHDT, CDR2 YNNKEL (reference sequence).

The V and J genes are TRBV6-5 and TRBJ1-1; possibly TRBD1 for D (6 bases). Trimming removed 8 bases at V and 3 bases at J, with 10 bases between. CDR1 is MNHEY and CDR2 is SVGAGI in the germline V gene. This CDR3 spans 12 amino acids. CDR3 loop: CASSQGYTEAFF. Here the CDR3 DNA reads TGTGCCAGCTCACAGGGATACACTGAAGCTTTCTTT.

V gene TRBV9 combines with J gene TRBJ1-6; D is perhaps TRBD1 (6 bases). From germline, CDR1 is SGDLS and CDR2 YYNGEE. V was pared by 1 base and J by 8 bases, with 10 bases between. There are 14 residues in the CDR3. In nucleotides, the CDR3 is TGTGCCAGCAGCGTAAGGGACATGGATTCACCCCTCCACTTT. Its translation is CASSVRDMDSPLHF.

In its sample, this clone is medium-sized. V gene TRBV5-3 combines with J gene TRBJ2-7; no clear D gene. TRBV5-3 is treated as an ORF (open reading frame) with a function not yet certain. Trimming pared 9 bases from V and 4 bases from J, leaving 2 bases between. This CDR3 is 8 amino acids long. CDR3 sequence (DNA): TGTGCCATATACGAGCAGTACTTC. Protein product: CAIYEQYF.

In nucleotides, the CDR3 is TGTGCCAGCTCACCGTTTTTGACAGGGGGCGAGGAGCTGTTTTTT. The encoded protein is CASSPFLTGGEELFF. The chain joins TRBV18 to TRBJ2-2; 10 bases are a match to TRBD1. Germline CDR1 KGHSH, CDR2 LQKENI. The CDR3 runs to 15 residues. J lost 10 bases, V lost 3 bases, and 8 bases had no gene match.

The V gene is TRBV6-5, the J gene TRBJ1-2, with TRBD1 matching 8 bases. V trimming: 7 bases; J trimming: 8 bases; junction bases outside the gene matches: 12. The CDR3 is 14 residues long. Germline CDR1 and CDR2: MNHEY and SVGAGI. The DNA for the CDR3 is TGTGCCAGCACAATAGGACAGGGTGTCTTCGGCTACACCTTC. It codes for CASTIGQGVFGYTF.

The gene calls are TRBV27 and TRBJ1-2, with D possibly TRBD1 on 5 matching bases. Germline CDR1 and CDR2: MNHEY and SMNVEV (reference sequence). Trimming shortened V by 0 bases and J by 1 base, and 15 bases separated the two germline ends. The CDR3 contains 17 residues. The CDR3 nucleotides are TGTGCCAGCAGTTTATCGATGAGACAGCTTTTTAACTATGGCTACACCTTC. Residues: CASSLSMRQLFNYGYTF.

For this clone: The same CDR3 is also encoded by other DNA sequences in this sample. CDR3 sequence: CASSLTGTYEQYF. CDR3 nucleotide sequence: TGTGCCAGCAGCTTGACAGGTACCTACGAGCAGTACTTC. V usage is TRBV5-4 and J usage is TRBJ2-7, with D perhaps matching TRBD1 (5 bases). The CDR3 extends over 13 amino acids. The germline CDR1 and CDR2 sequences are SGHNT and YYREEE (reference sequence). The ends were cut back, 1 base at V and 2 bases at J, with 7 bases in the middle.

The chain carries TRBV5-4 and TRBJ2-5, with a weak D call TRBD1 (6 bases). The V end lost 4 bases, the J end lost 4 bases, and 11 bases lay between the germline ends. The germline V gene has CDR1 SGHNT and CDR2 YYREEE (reference sequence). CDR3 length: 13 amino acids. The CDR3 here is CASSTRGGETQYF. The CDR3 coding sequence is TGTGCCAGCAGCACTAGAGGGGGAGAGACCCAGTACTTC.

For the CDR3, the DNA is TGTGCCAGCAGCTCTAGCGGGAGTGTTGAGACCCAGTACTTC. Its protein product is CASSSSGSVETQYF. This chain joins TRBV7-9 and TRBJ2-5; 10 positions agree with TRBD2. J lost 5 bases, V lost 4 bases, and 4 bases had no gene match. CDR1 is SEHNR, CDR2 FQNEAQ, per germline (reference sequence). The CDR3 runs to 14 residues.

This clone was found many times. The chain has TRBV10-3 and TRBJ2-7; the D gene is possibly TRBD2 (5 bases). Trimming cost V 6 bases and J 0 bases, with 12 bases left between them. CDR1 is ENHRY, CDR2 SYGVKD, per germline. The CDR3 totals 14 residues. In DNA form, the CDR3 reads TGTGCCATCAGACCGGGATCGAGCTCCTACGAGCAGTACTTC. Encoded protein: CAIRPGSSSYEQYF.

V usage is TRBV7-2 and J usage is TRBJ2-7; 15 bases match TRBD2. From germline, CDR1 is SGHTA and CDR2 FQGNSA. CDR3 length: 15 residues. V shed 3 bases and J 7 bases; nucleotides not matched to a gene: 4. The CDR3 DNA sequence: TGTGCCAGCAGCTTCGGACTAGCGGGAGGGACTGAGCAGTACTTC. It encodes CASSFGLAGGTEQYF.

CDR3 protein: CAINGNPGGEQFF. The CDR3 nucleotides are TGTGCCATCAACGGCAACCCGGGGGGGGAGCAGTTCTTC. This chain joins TRBV10-3 and TRBJ2-1; 8 positions agree with TRBD2. Germline-derived CDR1 and CDR2 are ENHRY and SYGVKD. V lost 7 bases, J lost 10 bases, and 9 bases stayed unmatched. CDR3 length equals 13 residues.

The rearrangement uses TRBV2 and TRBJ1-5, with 12 bases matching TRBD1. This CDR3 has 14 amino acids. Germline CDR1 SNHLY, CDR2 FYNNEI. Losses at the gene ends were 4 bases for V and 7 bases for J; bases not matched to a gene: 2. The CDR3 region is CASSGGTGGQPQHF. CDR3 nucleotide sequence: TGTGCCAGCAGTGGGGGGACAGGGGGCCAGCCCCAGCATTTT.

The gene calls are TRBV7-5 and TRBJ1-5. TRBV7-5 is a documented pseudogene. The CDR3 loop spans 17 amino acids. The CDR3, as DNA: TGTGCCAGAAGCTTATGGGTTCGGGGGAACAGCAATCAGCCCCAGCATTTT. Protein: CARSLWVRGNSNQPQHF.

This chain connects TRBV6-2 or TRBV6-3 to TRBJ2-3, with TRBD2 matching over 16 bases. V shed 7 bases, J shed 6 bases, and the junction held 10 bases outside the gene matches. The CDR3 has 17 residues. Per germline, CDR1 MNHEY and CDR2 SVGEGT. The CDR3 protein is CASTPGTSGRVRDTQYF. CDR3 bases: TGTGCCAGCACCCCGGGGACTAGCGGGAGGGTTCGGGATACGCAGTATTTT.